These 9 T cell receptor beta chains share one sample of origin, sequenced in a study of T cell repertoires in cytomegalovirus infection. TCRdb passed the reads through MiXCR, listing each CDR3 protein once. This table holds 450,000 to 600,000 distinct CDR3 sequences, 11% found once. Sequenced material: PBMCs. All receptors derive from a human donor in good health (CMV status not recorded). Some clones in this sample may be carry-over from other donors' samples.

This clonotype was seen at least ten times. The rearrangement joins TRBV6-2 or TRBV6-3 to TRBJ2-7, with 7 bases identical to TRBD2. The CDR3 has 15 amino acids. V shed 7 bases and J 2 bases; nucleotides not matched to a gene: 11. CDR1 and CDR2 from the germline V gene are MNHEY and SVGEGT. In DNA form, the CDR3 reads TGTGCCAGCACCTTGACCCGCGGGGGAGCCTACGAGCAGTACTTC. As protein: CASTLTRGGAYEQYF.

This clonotype was recorded many times. The chain has TRBV9 and TRBJ1-5, with D hard to call. The germline gives CDR1 SGDLS, CDR2 YYNGEE. The CDR3 consists of 15 residues. V lost 0 bases and J 7 bases, leaving 14 bases between the germline ends. The CDR3 region has the DNA TGTGCCAGCAGCGTAGACGGCCGCCCGGAACAGCCCCAGCATTTT. This sequence encodes CASSVDGRPEQPQHF.

This clonotype was seen at least ten times. V usage is TRBV5-1 and J usage is TRBJ2-1; a weak D match, TRBD2 (9 bases). Per germline, CDR1 SGHRS and CDR2 YFSETQ. The CDR3 has 18 amino acids. The germline V and J ends were trimmed by 5 bases and 4 bases, with 25 bases remaining between them. The CDR3 sequence: CASRLPPGGGGGYNEQFF. In DNA, the CDR3 is TGCGCCAGCAGACTCCCCCCAGGGGGCGGGGGGGGATACAATGAGCAGTTCTTC. Filled out from reference TRBV5-1 and TRBJ2-1, the complete variable domain reads KAGVTQTPRYLIKTRGQQVTLSCSPISGHRSVSWYQQTPGQGLQFLFEYFSETQRNKGNFPGRFSGRQFSNSRSEMNVSTLELGDSALYLCASRLPPGGGGGYNEQFFGPGTRLTVL.

This rearrangement joins TRBV3-1 to TRBJ1-2, with 8 bases that match TRBD1. Germline CDR1 is LGHDT and CDR2 is YNNKEL (reference sequence). Germline trimming cut 2 bases from V and 2 bases from J; bases unmatched to any gene: 7. The CDR3 runs to 16 residues. This CDR3 reads CASSQLVDRANYGYTF. The CDR3, as DNA: TGTGCCAGCAGCCAACTTGTGGACAGGGCAAACTATGGCTACACCTTC.

This clonotype has a count of ten or more. V gene TRBV10-3 combines with J gene TRBJ1-4; tentatively, D is TRBD1 (5 bases). The CDR3 totals 14 residues. Trimming stripped 5 bases from V and 7 bases from J, with 14 bases between. Germline V gene data show CDR1 as ENHRY and CDR2 as SYGVKD. This chain's CDR3 is CAISPSGTVEKLFF. CDR3 nucleotides: TGTGCCATCAGTCCTTCAGGGACGGTTGAAAAACTGTTTTTT.

This clonotype appeared many times. The rearrangement joins TRBV28 to TRBJ1-1; TRBD1 is a possible D gene (5 bases). Germline assignment: CDR1 MDHEN and CDR2 SYDVKM. This CDR3 spans 15 amino acids. V lost 7 bases to trimming and J lost 3 bases, with 18 bases between them. CDR3 DNA: TGTGCCAGCATACGTCAATTCGACAGCTACACTGAAGCTTTCTTT. It encodes CASIRQFDSYTEAFF. The full variable domain, in which reference TRBV28 and TRBJ1-1 provide the parts outside the CDR3, is DVKVTQSSRYLVKRTGEKVFLECVQDMDHENMFWYRQDPGLGLRLIYFSYDVKMKEKGDIPEGYSVSREKKERFSLILESASTNQTSMYLCASIRQFDSYTEAFFGQGTRLTVV.

This clonotype came up many times. V gene TRBV11-3 combines with J gene TRBJ1-3; TRBD1 matches at 8 bases. Germline values: CDR1 SGHNT, CDR2 YENEEA. This CDR3 is 15 amino acids long. The ends lost 5 bases at V and 2 bases at J; junction bases unmatched: 5. CDR3 amino acids: CASSPQTGAGNTIYF. DNA of the CDR3: TGTGCCAGCAGCCCCCAGACAGGGGCTGGAAACACCATATATTTT.

This clonotype was seen ten or more times. The V gene is TRBV7-8, the J gene TRBJ2-6; TRBD2 aligns across 9 bases. Germline trimming cut 2 bases from V and 5 bases from J; bases unmatched to any gene: 7. The CDR3 is made up of 17 amino acids. Germline assignment: CDR1 SGHVS and CDR2 FQNEAQ. CDR3 nucleotides: TGTGCCAGCAGCTTAATGAGCGGGAGGAATAGGGCCAACGTCCTGACTTTC. Translated, it gives CASSLMSGRNRANVLTF.

This clonotype has ten or more counts. This rearrangement joins TRBV6-5 to TRBJ1-1; perhaps TRBD1 as D (5 bases). The germline CDR1 and CDR2 sequences are MNHEY and SVGAGI. The CDR3 has 13 residues. The ends were cut back, 6 bases at V and 4 bases at J, with 12 bases in the middle. The CDR3 loop reads CASSRGVSTEAFF. Written as DNA, the CDR3 is TGTGCCAGCAGCCGGGGGGTTTCCACTGAAGCTTTCTTT.